The T cell receptor beta chain under discussion was sequenced for a study of T-cell memory formation after mild COVID-19. This clonotype was recorded a few times. An end of the junction does not agree with germline; a read error may underlie this. TCRdb processed the 5' RACE reads anew with MiXCR; each CDR3 protein has one entry. The sample has over 500,000 distinct CDR3 sequences; 15% to 20% are singletons. This TCR came from an adult woman who had mild COVID-19 (a few samples of this study predate the infection). Cell type and time point are not known. Sequencing was carried out using PBMCs or a T cell subset sorted from them (not recorded which).

The CDR3 here is CASSLEAGVGGELFF. In nucleotides, the CDR3 is TGTGCTAGCAGCTTAGAAGCGGGAGTGGGCGGGGAGCTGTTTTTT. The V and J genes are TRBV7-7 and TRBJ2-2, with TRBD2 matching 8 bases. Germline V lookup: CDR1 SSHAT, CDR2 FNYEAQ (reference sequence). The CDR3 consists of 15 residues.